Below, 11 T cell receptor beta chains from the same sample are listed, as sequenced in a study of Graves' ophthalmopathy and Graves' hyperthyroidism. Researchers took RNA transcripts and amplified TCR beta CDR3 regions from them. Investigators did first-round RT-PCR with HTBI primers, then second-round multiplex PCR. TCRdb reanalysed the multiplex PCR reads using MiXCR and keeps one entry per CDR3 protein. The sample holds almost 400,000 distinct CDR3 sequences; around 18% are singletons and the top ten take around 1.4%. Sequenced input: peripheral blood. These receptors were obtained from a woman under 30 with Graves' ophthalmopathy.

This clonotype was recorded many times. The V call is TRBV28, the J call TRBJ1-5; a weak D match, TRBD1 (5 bases). The germline V gene has CDR1 MDHEN and CDR2 SYDVKM. V was pared by 3 bases and J by 0 bases, with 9 bases between. The CDR3 extends over 15 amino acids. CDR3: CASSFLGGSNQPQHF. CDR3 DNA sequence: TGTGCCAGCAGTTTCCTCGGGGGTAGCAATCAGCCCCAGCATTTT.

Ten or more counts support this clonotype. The V and J genes are TRBV3-1 and TRBJ1-1; possibly TRBD1 for D (5 bases). The CDR3 spans 15 residues. The germline V and J ends were trimmed by 5 bases and 7 bases, with 20 bases remaining between them. Germline loops: CDR1 LGHDT, CDR2 YNNKEL (reference sequence). The CDR3, as DNA: TGTGCCAGCAGCTTGCAACCCTTGGGGACCTATGAAGCTTTCTTT. Amino acids: CASSLQPLGTYEAFF.

This clonotype was detected many times. The V and J genes are TRBV6-2 or TRBV6-3 and TRBJ1-1; possibly TRBD1 for D (5 bases). V was shortened by 4 bases and J by 0 bases, with 12 bases between the two germline ends. The CDR3 runs 15 residues. The germline V gene has CDR1 MNHEY and CDR2 SVGEGT. The CDR3 reads CASSSPGRVNTEAFF. CDR3 sequence (DNA): TGTGCCAGCAGTTCCCCGGGACGAGTGAACACTGAAGCTTTCTTT.

This clonotype was detected ten times or more. J is TRBJ1-1 and V is TRBV7-2; D gene ambiguous. Germline lookup yields CDR1 SGHTA and CDR2 FQGNSA. There are 12 residues in the CDR3. Deletions cut 1 base from V and 4 bases from J, with 4 bases between. This CDR3 reads CASSLGITEAFF. The DNA for the CDR3 is TGTGCCAGCAGCTTAGGAATCACTGAAGCTTTCTTT. The entire variable domain, with the rest obtained from reference TRBV7-2 and TRBJ1-1, is as follows: GAGVSQSPSNKVTEKGKDVELRCDPISGHTALYWYRQSLGQGLEFLIYFQGNSAPDKSGLPSDRFSAERTGGSVSTLTIQRTQQEDSAVYLCASSLGITEAFFGQGTRLTVV.

This clonotype has ten or more counts. The chain links TRBV28 to TRBJ1-1; the D is unclear. The CDR3 is made up of 12 amino acids. The ends were cut back, 4 bases at V and 5 bases at J, with 8 bases in the middle. Germline V CDR1 and CDR2: MDHEN, SYDVKM. The CDR3 DNA sequence: TGTGCCAGCAGTTCTTCCAGGACTGAAGCTTTCTTT. This gives the protein CASSSSRTEAFF.

This clonotype was recorded at least ten times. This chain joins TRBV18 and TRBJ2-7; D call uncertain. This CDR3 region has 13 residues. Germline-derived CDR1 and CDR2 are KGHSH and LQKENI. The germline V and J ends were trimmed by 2 bases and 0 bases, with 5 bases remaining between them. The chain's CDR3 is CASSPKASYEQYF. Here the CDR3 DNA reads TGTGCCAGCTCACCAAAAGCCTCCTACGAGCAGTACTTC.

The rearrangement links TRBV7-2 to TRBJ1-5, with D possibly being TRBD1 (6 bases). CDR3 length: 18 amino acids. V lost 0 bases and J lost 2, with 17 bases in between. Germline V gene sequence: CDR1 SGHTA, CDR2 FQGNSA. CDR3 protein: CASSLAPRGGSGNQPQHF. In DNA form, the CDR3 reads TGTGCCAGCAGCTTAGCCCCGAGGGGGGGGAGCGGCAATCAGCCCCAGCATTTT.

This clonotype was found many times. The rearrangement links TRBV7-2 to TRBJ2-5; tentatively, D is TRBD1 (6 bases). Trimming cost V 0 bases and J 2 bases, with 13 bases left between them. Looked up from germline, CDR1 is SGHTA and CDR2 is FQGNSA. The CDR3 has 16 residues. The CDR3 here is CASSLALTGWQETQYF. CDR3 bases: TGTGCCAGCAGCTTAGCCCTTACAGGGTGGCAAGAGACCCAGTACTTC. Full variable domain (missing parts from reference TRBV7-2 and TRBJ2-5): GAGVSQSPSNKVTEKGKDVELRCDPISGHTALYWYRQSLGQGLEFLIYFQGNSAPDKSGLPSDRFSAERTGGSVSTLTIQRTQQEDSAVYLCASSLALTGWQETQYFGPGTRLLVL.

The table lists this clonotype with many counts. V gene TRBV28 combines with J gene TRBJ2-7; TRBD1 or TRBD2 may be the D gene (5 bases each). V lost 3 bases and J lost 2, with 17 bases in between. Germline CDR1 reads MDHEN; CDR2 reads SYDVKM. This CDR3 region has 16 residues. CDR3 amino acids: CASSFSVRGLPYEQYF. CDR3 nucleotides: TGTGCCAGCAGTTTCTCTGTGAGGGGTCTTCCCTACGAGCAGTACTTC.

This clonotype was seen at least ten times. The gene calls are TRBV2 and TRBJ2-7, with 7 bases identical to TRBD1. The ends lost 6 bases at V and 6 bases at J; junction bases unmatched: 5. The CDR3 is made up of 12 amino acids. Germline CDR1 is SNHLY and CDR2 is FYNNEI. The CDR3 reads CASRKGASEQYF. For the CDR3, the DNA is TGTGCCAGCAGAAAGGGGGCCTCCGAGCAGTACTTC.

This clonotype was detected many times. The chain is built from TRBV6-1 and TRBJ2-2, with 7 bases lining up with TRBD2. Per germline, CDR1 MNHNS and CDR2 SASEGT. The CDR3 consists of 15 residues. V was clipped by 2 bases and J by 7 bases; unmatched bases: 7. The CDR3 is CASSESVREVGELFF. The DNA for the CDR3 is TGTGCCAGCAGTGAATCGGTACGGGAGGTCGGGGAGCTGTTTTTT.